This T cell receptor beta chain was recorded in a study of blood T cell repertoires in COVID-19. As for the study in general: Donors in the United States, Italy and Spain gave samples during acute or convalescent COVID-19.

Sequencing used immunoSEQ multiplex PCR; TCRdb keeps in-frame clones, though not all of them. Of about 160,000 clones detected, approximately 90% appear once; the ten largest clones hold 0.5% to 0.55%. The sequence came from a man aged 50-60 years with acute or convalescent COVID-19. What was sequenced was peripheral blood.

The chain's CDR3 is CASSTGITEAFF. CDR3 sequence (DNA): TGTGCCAGTAGCACAGGGATCACTGAAGCTTTCTTT. The rearrangement uses TRBV19 and TRBJ1-1; D is perhaps TRBD1 (6 bases). This CDR3 has 12 residues. V was shortened by 6 bases and J by 4 bases, with 9 bases between the two germline ends. Germline CDR1 is LNHDA and CDR2 is SQIVND (reference sequence).